This T cell receptor beta chain was observed in a study of blood T cell repertoires in COVID-19. The CDR3 is 16 amino acids. Trimming pared 1 base from V and 0 bases from J, leaving 10 bases between. Germline CDR1 reads SEHNR; CDR2 reads FQNEAQ (reference sequence). The study assigned cohorts using participant-reported clinical history. Libraries were prepared by immunoSEQ multiplex PCR; TCRdb keeps only in-frame clonotypes and omits some of them. Of approximately 170,000 clones detected, 80% to 90% appear once; the ten largest clones hold 3.6%. The chain carries TRBV7-9 and TRBJ2-4; possible D gene TRBD1, 6 bases. The sequenced sample consisted of PBMCs or T cells enriched from blood (not recorded which). The TCR sequence derives from a woman aged 45-60 years in a cohort exposed to, infected with or recovered from COVID-19 (not recorded which). DNA of the CDR3: TGTGCCAGCAGCTTAGTGGCAGGGGAAGCCAAAAACATTCAGTACTTC. As protein: CASSLVAGEAKNIQYF.